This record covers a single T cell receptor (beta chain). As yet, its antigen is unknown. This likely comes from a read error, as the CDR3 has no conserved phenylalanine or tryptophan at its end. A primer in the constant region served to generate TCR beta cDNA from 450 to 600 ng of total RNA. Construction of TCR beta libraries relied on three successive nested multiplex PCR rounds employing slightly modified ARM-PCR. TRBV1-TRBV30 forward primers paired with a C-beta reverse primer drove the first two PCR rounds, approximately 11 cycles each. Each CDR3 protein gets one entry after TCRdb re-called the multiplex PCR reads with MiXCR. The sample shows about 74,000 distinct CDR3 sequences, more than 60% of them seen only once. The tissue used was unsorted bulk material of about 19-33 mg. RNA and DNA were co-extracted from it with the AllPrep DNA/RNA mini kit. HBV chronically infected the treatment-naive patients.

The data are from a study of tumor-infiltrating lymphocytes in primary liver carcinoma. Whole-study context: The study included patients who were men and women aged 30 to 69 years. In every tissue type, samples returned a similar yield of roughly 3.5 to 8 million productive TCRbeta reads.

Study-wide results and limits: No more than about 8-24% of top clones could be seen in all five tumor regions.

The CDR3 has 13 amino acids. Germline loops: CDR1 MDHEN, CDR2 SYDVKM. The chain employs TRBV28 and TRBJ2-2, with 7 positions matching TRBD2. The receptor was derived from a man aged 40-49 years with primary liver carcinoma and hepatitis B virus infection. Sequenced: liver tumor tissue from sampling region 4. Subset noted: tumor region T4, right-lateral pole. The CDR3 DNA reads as TGCACCAGCGGGGACTACCTCACCGGGGAGCTGTTTCTT. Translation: CTSGDYLTGELFL.